This TCR beta chain was recovered during a study of blood T cell repertoires in COVID-19 (dated by TCRdb to 2020 to 2021). Regarding the research as a whole: Samples covering the acute and convalescent phases of COVID-19 were provided by collaborators in the United States, Italy and Spain. The prospective study material was composed of cDNA or gDNA derived from T cells, B-cell-depleted T cells, or PBMCs. The dataset comprised deeply sampled blood TCRbeta repertoires from subjects exposed to, actively infected with, or recovered from COVID-19. The repertoires were released in a freely available public database intended as a resource for research on the immune response to SARS-CoV-2. The samples were drawn from the first 160 participants of the ongoing ImmuneRACE study and from about 1,200 subjects provided by 6 global collaborators. The sample metadata nearly always contained a de-identified subject ID, COVID-19 status, age in years and sex. Where available, HLA class I and class II types were obtained from metadata supplied by the sample provider rather than from assay-based typing.

From its cysteine to its phenylalanine, the CDR3 spans 14 amino acids. CDR3 DNA only is kept here, 42 bases in frame from base 1. CDR1 and CDR2, looked up from the germline V gene (reference sequence), are GTSNPN and SVGIG. The germline V and J ends show losses of 4 bases and 7 bases respectively, and no gene match explains 10 bases of the junction. Whole blood was collected in K2EDTA tubes by collaborating institutions according to the institutions' own protocols. For TCRbeta analysis, collaborator samples were shipped as frozen whole blood, as isolated PBMCs, or as DNA extracted from either sample type. TCRbeta CDR3 regions were amplified from genomic DNA by means of the immunoSEQ Assay, a bias-controlled multiplex PCR. The paper's data handling went like this. The number of nucleated cells in each sample was estimated by amplification of reference gene primers within the assay. To quantify the absolute abundance of each unique TCRbeta CDR3 rearrangement, sequence reads were collapsed and filtered. For each sample, productive Simpson clonality was calculated as the square root of Simpson's diversity index across productive rearrangements. TCRdb re-hosts the immuneACCESS table, in-frame sequences only. Its copies lack some clones; in the studies checked, an unresolved V gene accounts for under half of them, and the cause for the rest is not known. That table is the source of V, J and clone size, and D and trimming were worked out from the DNA. Within this sample are about 88,000 clones, with 80% to 90% of them counted one time only. 5% to 5.5% of the sample is taken by the ten largest.

What the study reported, not specific to this receptor: The amount of clinical and demographic metadata varied by source and participant and was provided uncurated.

About this clone: No antigen is known for it. Qualities for individual bases were not recorded, and no much larger clone is one base off.

The receptor was isolated from an elderly woman with active COVID-19. Sequenced sample: peripheral blood. This receptor chain uses TRBV30 and TRBJ2-1; TRBD1 matches 7 bases in the middle. Read as DNA, the sequence is TGTGCCTGGAACGTACAGGGGATGGGGAATGAGCAGTTCTTC. This gives the protein CAWNVQGMGNEQFF.